This is a list of T cell receptor beta chains from one sample in a study of blood T cells in healthy people across ages. TCRdb passed the 5' RACE reads through MiXCR, listing each CDR3 protein once. The sample lists 750,000 or so distinct CDR3 sequences, roughly 25% occurring once. These data are also associated with another study on T cells of mothers and their children.

Specimen: blood. Receptor source: a boy aged 5-17 years in good health. The CDR3 runs from the conserved cysteine through the conserved F or W. Each record gives: CDR3 DNA, CDR3 protein, V gene, J gene, clone size, D gene. D genes are given only for firm matches. Clone size is stated in some rows and not others, as once, few, many or a class when expanded.

CDR3 DNA: TGCAGTGCTAGAGTAGGCACAGGCAACGAGCAGTACTTC
CDR3 protein: CSARVGTGNEQYF
V gene: TRBV20-1
J gene: TRBJ2-7
clone size: NA
D gene: NA

CDR3 DNA: TGCGCCAGCAGCTCTTGGATAGGAGCCGAGCAGTACTTC
CDR3 protein: CASSSWIGAEQYF
V gene: TRBV5-1
J gene: TRBJ2-7
clone size: NA
D gene: NA

CDR3 DNA: TGCGCCAGCAGCCAAGAGGTAGCGCGTGAGACCCAGTACTTC
CDR3 protein: CASSQEVARETQYF
V gene: TRBV4-1
J gene: TRBJ2-5
clone size: few
D gene: NA

CDR3 DNA: TGTGCCAGCAGTGAATTTCAAGAGACCCAGTACTTC
CDR3 protein: CASSEFQETQYF
V gene: TRBV6-1
J gene: TRBJ2-5
clone size: NA
D gene: NA

CDR3 DNA: TGTGCCAGCAGTTTATCATCAGGGGGCCTCTCCTACGAGCAGTACTTC
CDR3 protein: CASSLSSGGLSYEQYF
V gene: TRBV27
J gene: TRBJ2-7
clone size: NA
D gene: TRBD1

CDR3 DNA: TGCGCCAGCATAACAGTGTGCGAGCAGTACTTC
CDR3 protein: CASITVCEQYF
V gene: TRBV5-1
J gene: TRBJ2-7
clone size: NA
D gene: NA

CDR3 DNA: TGTGCCAGCAGCTTTAACAGGGGCGCATTCCAAGAGACCCAGTACTTC
CDR3 protein: CASSFNRGAFQETQYF
V gene: TRBV13
J gene: TRBJ2-5
clone size: NA
D gene: TRBD1

CDR3 DNA: TGCGCCAGCAGCTTGTACAGGGGCACAGATACGCAGTATTTT
CDR3 protein: CASSLYRGTDTQYF
V gene: TRBV5-1
J gene: TRBJ2-3
clone size: few
D gene: NA

CDR3 DNA: TGTGCCGGTGGGAGGACCCAAGAGACCCAGTACTTC
CDR3 protein: CAGGRTQETQYF
V gene: TRBV21-1
J gene: TRBJ2-5
clone size: few
D gene: NA

CDR3 DNA: TGTGCCAGCAGGCCGGGACTAGCGTTGGAGACCCAGTACTTC
CDR3 protein: CASRPGLALETQYF
V gene: TRBV2
J gene: TRBJ2-5
clone size: NA
D gene: TRBD2

CDR3 DNA: TGTGCCAGCAGCTTTTCGTCTTTCCAAGAGACCCAGTACTTC
CDR3 protein: CASSFSSFQETQYF
V gene: TRBV7-2
J gene: TRBJ2-5
clone size: NA
D gene: NA

CDR3 DNA: TGTGCCAGCAGGGGGGACAGCACAGATACGCAGTATTTT
CDR3 protein: CASRGDSTDTQYF
V gene: TRBV2
J gene: TRBJ2-3
clone size: NA
D gene: NA

CDR3 DNA: TGCGCCAGCAGCCAAGGCGGGACCGACTACGAGCAGTACTTC
CDR3 protein: CASSQGGTDYEQYF
V gene: TRBV4-1
J gene: TRBJ2-7
clone size: few
D gene: NA

CDR3 DNA: TGCGCCAGCAGCCAAGCGGGGACAGCAGAGACCCAGTACTTC
CDR3 protein: CASSQAGTAETQYF
V gene: TRBV4-3
J gene: TRBJ2-5
clone size: NA
D gene: TRBD1

CDR3 DNA: TGTGCCAGCAGTGACCGGGACCTAAATCAGCCCCAGCATTTT
CDR3 protein: CASSDRDLNQPQHF
V gene: TRBV6-1
J gene: TRBJ1-5
clone size: few
D gene: NA

CDR3 DNA: TGTGCCAGCAGCCTCAGAGGTCCGGGATACGAGCAGTACTTC
CDR3 protein: CASSLRGPGYEQYF
V gene: TRBV28
J gene: TRBJ2-7
clone size: NA
D gene: NA

CDR3 DNA: TGTGCCAGCAGCGATACCGGGACAAATGAGCAGTTCTTC
CDR3 protein: CASSDTGTNEQFF
V gene: TRBV7-9
J gene: TRBJ2-1
clone size: NA
D gene: NA

CDR3 DNA: TGCGCCAGCAGCCAAGATCTTACGACCAAGAGGTACAATGAGCAGTTCTTC
CDR3 protein: CASSQDLTTKRYNEQFF
V gene: TRBV4-1
J gene: TRBJ2-1
clone size: once
D gene: NA

CDR3 DNA: TGTGCCAGCAGCCTCGGACTAGCGGGAAACCAAGAGACCCAGTACTTC
CDR3 protein: CASSLGLAGNQETQYF
V gene: TRBV7-6
J gene: TRBJ2-5
clone size: NA
D gene: TRBD2

CDR3 DNA: TGTGCCAGCAGTTTACAGGGCCCAGGGGCTCGGACCCAGTACTTC
CDR3 protein: CASSLQGPGARTQYF
V gene: TRBV12-3/TRBV12-4
J gene: TRBJ2-5
clone size: NA
D gene: NA

CDR3 DNA: TGTGCCAGCAGCTTCCTTACAGGGAGGAACTATGGCTACACCTTC
CDR3 protein: CASSFLTGRNYGYTF
V gene: TRBV7-2
J gene: TRBJ1-2
clone size: few
D gene: NA

CDR3 DNA: TGTGCCAGCAGTAATGTAGGGACTGGGGCCAACGTCCTGACTTTC
CDR3 protein: CASSNVGTGANVLTF
V gene: TRBV6-1
J gene: TRBJ2-6
clone size: NA
D gene: NA

CDR3 DNA: TGTGCCGGTGGCCGGGACAGGGGAGTTGGTGGGGCCAACGTCCTGACTTTC
CDR3 protein: CAGGRDRGVGGANVLTF
V gene: TRBV9
J gene: TRBJ2-6
clone size: few
D gene: TRBD1

CDR3 DNA: TGCGCCAGCAGCCAGAGACAGGGGAACGAAAAACTGTTTTTT
CDR3 protein: CASSQRQGNEKLFF
V gene: TRBV4-1
J gene: TRBJ1-4
clone size: few
D gene: TRBD1

CDR3 DNA: TGTGCCAGCAGTTCAATAGCGGGAGTCGGAGATACGCAGTATTTT
CDR3 protein: CASSSIAGVGDTQYF
V gene: TRBV27
J gene: TRBJ2-3
clone size: NA
D gene: TRBD2

CDR3 DNA: TGCGCCAGCAGCTTGGAAATAGGTGGCGGGACTAGCACAGATACGCAGTATTTT
CDR3 protein: CASSLEIGGGTSTDTQYF
V gene: TRBV5-1
J gene: TRBJ2-3
clone size: NA
D gene: NA

CDR3 DNA: TGTGCCAGCAGCTTGGAACTCGTCTCCGAGCAGTACTTC
CDR3 protein: CASSLELVSEQYF
V gene: TRBV7-9
J gene: TRBJ2-7
clone size: few
D gene: NA

CDR3 DNA: TGTGCCAGCAGCGTAATTGGGGGGAGCTCCGAGCAGTACTTC
CDR3 protein: CASSVIGGSSEQYF
V gene: TRBV9
J gene: TRBJ2-7
clone size: NA
D gene: NA